This is a list of T cell receptor beta chains from one sample in a study of cytomegalovirus exposure and HLA in healthy donors. Produced via immunoSEQ multiplex PCR; TCRdb's table is partial and in-frame only. The sample lists over 150,000 clones; around 96% were seen once. The sequenced sample consisted of PBMCs. These receptors were obtained from a woman younger than 30 in good health and CMV-seronegative. CDR3s include the opening cysteine and the closing phenylalanine or tryptophan. A D gene is named only where the DNA matches it firmly. Size is omitted from some rows. Given values are once, few, many or a class for expanded clones.

size	V	D	J	DNA	CDR3
.	TRBV7-2	.	TRBJ1-1	TGTGCCAGCAGCTTCGGTCCGAACACTGAAGCTTTCTTT	CASSFGPNTEAFF
.	TRBV7-2	.	TRBJ2-5	TGTGCCAGCAGCTCTGACTACCACCCCTTCAACACCCAGTACTTC	CASSSDYHPFNTQYF
once	TRBV20-1	.	TRBJ1-2	TGCAGTGCTACCTTAATCGATGGCTACACCTTC	CSATLIDGYTF
.	TRBV7-8	TRBD2	TRBJ2-5	TGTGCCAGCAGCTTAGATCGACTAGCGGGGGGCCTCCAAGAGACCCAGTACTTC	CASSLDRLAGGLQETQYF
.	TRBV10-3	.	TRBJ2-3	TGTGCCATCAGTAAAGCTCAGGGAACGGGCACAGATACGCAGTATTTT	CAISKAQGTGTDTQYF
.	TRBV2	.	TRBJ2-5	TGTGCCAGCAGTGGGGGGCTGGACCGGGGGGCCAAAGAGACCCAGTACTTC	CASSGGLDRGAKETQYF
.	TRBV29-1	.	TRBJ2-3	TGCAGCGTTGATTTGAGGGCAGGCACAGATACGCAGTATTTT	CSVDLRAGTDTQYF
.	TRBV5-1	TRBD1	TRBJ1-1	TGCGCCAGCAGCACCACAGGGGTGGCTGAAGCTTTCTTT	CASSTTGVAEAFF
.	TRBV6-5	.	TRBJ2-7	TGTGCCAGCAGCTCTCAGGGGAATACCTACGAGCAGTACTTC	CASSSQGNTYEQYF
.	TRBV6-4	TRBD1	TRBJ1-4	TGTGCCAGCAGAACGGACAGGGGAGAGAATGAAAAACTGTTTTTT	CASRTDRGENEKLFF
.	TRBV4-2	.	TRBJ1-2	TGTGCCAGCAGCCAACCATCCCCATCTAACTATGGCTACACCTTC	CASSQPSPSNYGYTF
once	TRBV11-2	TRBD2	TRBJ2-5	TGTGCCAGCAGCCAAGGGACTTTTCGAGCGGGGTTAGAAGAGACCCAGTACTTC	CASSQGTFRAGLEETQYF
.	TRBV9	TRBD1	TRBJ2-2	TGTGCCAGCAGCGTTGCCCCCTCCCGGGACAGGGCTAACACCGGGGAGCTGTTTTTT	CASSVAPSRDRANTGELFF
.	TRBV4-2	.	TRBJ2-3	TGTGCCAGCAGCCAAGATCCTGGGCTATCTAGCACAGATACGCAGTATTTT	CASSQDPGLSSTDTQYF
.	TRBV2	TRBD2	TRBJ2-3	TGTGCCAGCAGTGGGCTAGCGGGGGACCGCACAGATACGCAGTATTTT	CASSGLAGDRTDTQYF
.	TRBV4-1	.	TRBJ1-2	TGCGCCAGCAGCCAAGATTCAGAAAACTATGGCTACACCTTC	CASSQDSENYGYTF
.	TRBV9	TRBD2	TRBJ2-5	TGTGCCAGCAGCAAGACTATGGGACTAGCGGGGCTGGAGACCCAGTACTTC	CASSKTMGLAGLETQYF
.	TRBV9	TRBD2	TRBJ2-7	TGTGCCAGCAGCAGGACTAGCGGGGACTACGAGCAGTACTTC	CASSRTSGDYEQYF
.	TRBV4-3	TRBD1	TRBJ2-7	TGCGCCAGCAGCCAAGAGGGACAGGGTACTTACGAGCAGTACTTC	CASSQEGQGTYEQYF
.	TRBV6-1	TRBD2	TRBJ2-3	TGTGCCACCTTACTAGCGGGGGAAGCAGATACGCAGTATTTT	CATLLAGEADTQYF
.	TRBV5-4	.	TRBJ2-5	TGTGCCAGCAGCTCGGGGGTAGGTGGGGCCGATGAGACCCAGTACTTC	CASSSGVGGADETQYF
.	TRBV30	TRBD1	TRBJ2-3	TGTGCCTGGAGTGTAGCAGGGGGTACAGATACGCAGTATTTT	CAWSVAGGTDTQYF
.	TRBV5-1	.	TRBJ1-2	TGCGCCAGCAGCTTTCAATCCACCTCTAGGGACTCATATGGCTACACCTTC	CASSFQSTSRDSYGYTF
.	TRBV6-6	.	TRBJ2-2	TGTGCCAGCAGTCGAAGAATACAGGGCGCCGGGGAGCTGTTTTTT	CASSRRIQGAGELFF
.	TRBV4-2	TRBD1	TRBJ2-6	TGTGCCAGCAGCCCCGGACAGGGTCTGTCTGGGGCCAACGTCCTGACTTTC	CASSPGQGLSGANVLTF
once	TRBV5-4	TRBD2	TRBJ2-4	TGTGCCAGCAGCACCCGAGCCGGGACTAGCGGGGGAGCCAAAAACATTCAGTACTTC	CASSTRAGTSGGAKNIQYF
.	TRBV29-1	.	TRBJ1-2	TGCAGCGTCCACCTCGGGGAGGAGGACTATGGCTACACCTTC	CSVHLGEEDYGYTF
.	TRBV27	TRBD1	TRBJ2-7	TGTGCCAGCACTCCGATTTCGGGACAGGGTATGTACGAGCAGTACTTC	CASTPISGQGMYEQYF
.	TRBV18	TRBD1	TRBJ1-1	TGTGCCAGCTCTACCGGGACAGGGGCTATGAACACTGAAGCTTTCTTT	CASSTGTGAMNTEAFF
once	TRBV19	.	TRBJ2-7	TGTGCCAGTAACGCGGGACAGTTCTACGAGCAGTACTTC	CASNAGQFYEQYF
.	TRBV5-1	TRBD1	TRBJ2-3	TGCGCCAGCAGACGGGGACAGGGAAGCACAGATACGCAGTATTTT	CASRRGQGSTDTQYF
.	TRBV7-2	.	TRBJ2-1	TGTGCCAGCAGCTTAGTAACAGCCTCCTACAATGAGCAGTTCTTC	CASSLVTASYNEQFF
once	TRBV4-1	.	TRBJ2-7	TGCGCCAGCAGCCAGCCCCTCAGGGGTTACGAGCAGTACTTC	CASSQPLRGYEQYF
.	TRBV6-1	.	TRBJ2-5	TGTGCCAGCAGTGGAGGGGGAGAGACCCAGTACTTC	CASSGGGETQYF
.	TRBV7-9	.	TRBJ2-3	TGTGCCCTAAAGTCGGTGGTCGGCACAGATACGCAGTATTTT	CALKSVVGTDTQYF
.	TRBV7-9	TRBD2	TRBJ2-7	TGTGCCAGCAGCTTAGGACTAGCGGGGCCAAACGAGCAGTACTTC	CASSLGLAGPNEQYF
.	TRBV4-3	TRBD1	TRBJ1-4	TGCGCCAGCAGCCACGACAGGGCTAATGAAAAACTGTTTTTT	CASSHDRANEKLFF
.	TRBV5-4	TRBD2	TRBJ2-2	TGTGCCAGCAGCTCGCTAGCGGGGGGCGGCGGGGAGCTGTTTTTT	CASSSLAGGGGELFF
.	TRBV7-3	TRBD1	TRBJ2-1	TGTGCCAGCAGCTTAGCTGCAGGGGGCGCGTACAATGAGCAGTTCTTC	CASSLAAGGAYNEQFF
.	TRBV6-4	TRBD2	TRBJ2-3	TGTGCCAGCAGTGGTACTAGCGGGGGGGCAAAGGATACGCAGTATTTT	CASSGTSGGAKDTQYF
.	TRBV28	TRBD1	TRBJ1-2	TGTGCCAGCAGTTTAGGCGGACAGGGGGCGAGCTACACCTTC	CASSLGGQGASYTF
.	TRBV5-1	.	TRBJ1-2	TGCGCCAGCAGCTTGGTGACAGGAGCTAACTATGGCTACACCTTC	CASSLVTGANYGYTF
.	TRBV4-3	.	TRBJ1-4	TGCGCCAGCAGCCAAGCAGACAACCGCGTCGAGGGCCTGTTTTTT	CASSQADNRVEGLFF
.	TRBV7-2	.	TRBJ2-7	TGTGCCAGCAGTCCCCAAAGGGGTGGTTTCTCCTACGAGCAGTACTTC	CASSPQRGGFSYEQYF
.	TRBV5-4	.	TRBJ2-3	TGTGCCAGCAGCTTGGGCCTCCCCACAGGGTGGAGAGATACGCAGTATTTT	CASSLGLPTGWRDTQYF
.	TRBV29-1	TRBD2	TRBJ2-3	TGCAGCGTTCGAGGTAGCGGGGTTAGGGCAAGCACAGATACGCAGTATTTT	CSVRGSGVRASTDTQYF
.	TRBV7-8	TRBD1	TRBJ2-7	TGTGCCAGCAGCAACAGGGACAGGTCTATAGAGCAGTACTTC	CASSNRDRSIEQYF
.	TRBV7-8	TRBD1	TRBJ1-2	TGTGCCAGCAGCTTAAGAAGGGACAGGTCCTACACCTTC	CASSLRRDRSYTF
.	TRBV18	.	TRBJ1-6	TGTGCCAGCTCACCGTCGGCGGATTCACCCCTCCACTTT	CASSPSADSPLHF
.	TRBV5-1	TRBD2	TRBJ2-3	TGCGCCAGCAGCGGGCTACCGGGACTAGCGGGGGATACGCAGTATTTT	CASSGLPGLAGDTQYF